These 5 T cell receptor beta chains were sequenced from one sample in a study of blood T cell repertoires in COVID-19. The table came from immunoSEQ multiplex PCR; TCRdb's copy has only in-frame clones and leaves some out. Among about 94,000 clones listed, 80% were seen once. Sequenced: peripheral blood. These receptors were collected from a human donor in a cohort sampled during active COVID-19.

The chain employs TRBV18 and TRBJ2-2, with TRBD1 as a possible D gene (5 bases). The length of the CDR3 is 16 residues. V lost 3 bases and J lost 5, with 16 bases in between. The germline CDR1 and CDR2 sequences are KGHSH and LQKENI. Written as DNA, the CDR3 is TGTGCCAGCTCACCTAGACAGCCCCAGAGGACCGGGGAGCTGTTTTTT. It translates to CASSPRQPQRTGELFF.

V gene TRBV6-5 combines with J gene TRBJ2-1; 10 bases align to TRBD2. Trimming at V came to 6 bases and at J to 7 bases, leaving 9 bases not matched to a gene. Looked up from germline, CDR1 is MNHEY and CDR2 is SVGAGI. The CDR3 contains 15 residues. CDR3 loop: CASRRGRGLANEQFF. The CDR3 DNA reads TGTGCCAGCAGACGGGGTAGGGGACTAGCGAATGAGCAGTTCTTC.

The chain carries TRBV11-2 and TRBJ2-2; 12 bases agree with TRBD2. The CDR3 length is 18 residues. V lost 1 base, J lost 4 bases, and 7 bases stayed unmatched. Germline lookup yields CDR1 SGHAT and CDR2 FQNNGV. CDR3 residues: CASSLVLAGGPRTGELFF. CDR3 sequence (DNA): TGTGCCAGCAGCTTAGTTCTAGCGGGAGGGCCCCGCACCGGGGAGCTGTTTTTT.

The chain links TRBV5-4 to TRBJ2-7; no clear D gene. Trimming left V 2 bases short and J 2 bases short, with 14 bases between. CDR1 and CDR2 from the germline V gene are SGHNT and YYREEE (reference sequence). The CDR3 loop spans 15 amino acids. The chain's CDR3 is CASSFDTSRTYEQYF. CDR3 in DNA: TGTGCCAGCAGCTTTGATACTTCAAGAACCTACGAGCAGTACTTC.

The rearrangement uses TRBV7-2 and TRBJ2-7; no definite D call. This CDR3 region has 13 residues. Germline CDR1 reads SGHTA; CDR2 reads FQGNSA. Trimming pared 4 bases from V and 0 bases from J, leaving 7 bases between. The CDR3 DNA reads TGTGCCAGCAGCTCCCTCCCCTCCTACGAGCAGTACTTC. It specifies CASSSLPSYEQYF. Filled out from reference TRBV7-2 and TRBJ2-7, the complete variable domain reads GAGVSQSPSNKVTEKGKDVELRCDPISGHTALYWYRQSLGQGLEFLIYFQGNSAPDKSGLPSDRFSAERTGGSVSTLTIQRTQQEDSAVYLCASSSLPSYEQYFGPGTRLTVT.